A single sample gave rise to the 29 T cell receptor beta chains below, sequenced in a study of T cell repertoires in cytomegalovirus infection. No antigen has been identified for these receptors. From the reads, TCRdb called clonotypes with MiXCR, one entry per CDR3 protein. The sample carries 600,000 to 700,000 distinct CDR3 sequences, around 31% recorded once. The starting material was cultured PBMCs, obtained from culture after CMV antigen stimulation. These receptors originate from a human donor in good health (CMV status not recorded). Some clones in this sample may be carry-over from other donors' samples.

This clonotype was picked up a small number of times. The V call is TRBV19, the J call TRBJ2-1; no firm D call. Trimming cost V 1 base and J 2 bases, with 12 bases left between them. CDR1 LNHDA and CDR2 SQIVND come from the germline V gene (reference sequence). This CDR3 region has 16 residues. Here the CDR3 reads CASSIGSADPYNEQFF. CDR3 coding DNA: TGTGCCAGTAGTATAGGATCAGCAGACCCCTACAATGAGCAGTTCTTC.

The rearrangement uses TRBV20-1 and TRBJ2-2, with a weak D call TRBD1 (6 bases). Germline V gene lookup returns CDR1 DFQATT and CDR2 SNEGSKA (reference sequence). The CDR3 is 16 amino acids. The V gene lost 3 bases and the J gene lost 2 bases, with 16 bases spanning the gap. The CDR3 sequence is CSARKAGVENTGELFF. The CDR3 DNA is TGCAGTGCTAGGAAGGCAGGGGTTGAAAACACCGGGGAGCTGTTTTTT.

This clonotype was observed many times. V usage is TRBV7-6 and J usage is TRBJ2-3; D is unresolved. V shed 5 bases and J shed 5 bases, with 5 bases lying between them. The CDR3 sequence is 11 residues long. The V gene's germline CDR1 is SGHVS and CDR2 FNYEAQ. The CDR3 nucleotides are TGTGCCAGCAGCGCTCTAGATACGCAGTATTTT. Protein product: CASSALDTQYF. The whole variable domain, remainder taken from reference TRBV7-6 and TRBJ2-3, is GAGVSQSPRYKVTKRGQDVALRCDPISGHVSLYWYRQALGQGPEFLTYFNYEAQQDKSGLPNDRFSAERPEGSISTLTIQRTEQRDSAMYRCASSALDTQYFGPGTRLTVL.

This clonotype showed up many times. The chain couples TRBV4-1 to TRBJ2-5; TRBD1 is a possible D gene (5 bases). The CDR3 runs 14 residues. Trimming stripped 1 base from V and 0 bases from J, with 6 bases between. The V gene's germline CDR1 is MGHRA and CDR2 YSYEKL. The CDR3 bases are TGCGCCAGCAGCCAAGGACAGAACCAAGAGACCCAGTACTTC. This gives the protein CASSQGQNQETQYF.

The chain recombines TRBV7-6 with TRBJ2-3; D uncertain. CDR1 SGHVS and CDR2 FNYEAQ come from the germline V gene. Trimming took 5 bases from V and 6 from J, leaving 9 bases between them. This CDR3 has 12 residues. The DNA of the CDR3 is TGTGCCAGCAGCCAACCGTTGGATACGCAGTATTTT. The encoded protein is CASSQPLDTQYF. Combining the CDR3 with reference TRBV7-6 and TRBJ2-3 gives the whole variable domain GAGVSQSPRYKVTKRGQDVALRCDPISGHVSLYWYRQALGQGPEFLTYFNYEAQQDKSGLPNDRFSAERPEGSISTLTIQRTEQRDSAMYRCASSQPLDTQYFGPGTRLTVL.

This rearrangement joins TRBV27 to TRBJ1-5; D perhaps matches TRBD1 (5 bases). The CDR3 is made up of 14 amino acids. CDR1 is MNHEY and CDR2 is SMNVEV in the germline V gene (reference sequence). Trimming took 3 bases from V and 6 from J, leaving 12 bases between them. Written as DNA, the CDR3 is TGTGCCAGCAGTTTGGAGGGGTTCGGTCAGCCCCAGCATTTT. This encodes CASSLEGFGQPQHF.

This clonotype turned up a few times. The chain couples TRBV6-2 or TRBV6-3 to TRBJ2-7, with 9 bases identical to TRBD1. The CDR3 has 15 amino acids. The V gene end was trimmed by 5 bases and the J gene end by 0 bases; junction bases not matched to a gene: 5. Germline V CDR1 and CDR2: MNHEY, SVGEGT. DNA for the CDR3: TGTGCCAGCAGTCTCCGGGACAGGGTCTCCTACGAGCAGTACTTC. It yields the protein CASSLRDRVSYEQYF.

This clonotype appeared a few times. The CDR3 loop is CASSPLVLGETQYF. Here the CDR3 DNA reads TGCGCCAGCAGCCCCTTAGTTCTAGGAGAGACCCAGTACTTC. The chain joins TRBV5-1 to TRBJ2-5; no definite D call. Germline assignment: CDR1 SGHRS and CDR2 YFSETQ. V shed 4 bases and J shed 4 bases, with 14 bases lying between them. This CDR3 spans 14 amino acids.

This clonotype was counted many times. V usage is TRBV7-2 and J usage is TRBJ2-2; D gene unclear. The germline V gene encodes CDR1 SGHTA and CDR2 FQGNSA. The V end lost 1 base, the J end lost 5 bases, and 11 bases lay between the germline ends. The CDR3 is 15 residues long. CDR3 region: CASSLGLVGTGELFF. CDR3 bases: TGTGCCAGCAGCTTAGGTCTAGTTGGGACCGGGGAGCTGTTTTTT. Together with reference TRBV7-2 and TRBJ2-2, the CDR3 gives the full variable domain: GAGVSQSPSNKVTEKGKDVELRCDPISGHTALYWYRQSLGQGLEFLIYFQGNSAPDKSGLPSDRFSAERTGGSVSTLTIQRTQQEDSAVYLCASSLGLVGTGELFFGEGSRLTVL.

This chain uses TRBV18 with TRBJ2-4; the D gene is possibly TRBD1 (6 bases). The CDR3 extends over 15 amino acids. Trimming took off 3 bases at V and 5 bases at J, with 14 bases between the two ends. CDR1 and CDR2 from the germline V gene are KGHSH and LQKENI. CDR3 nucleotides: TGTGCCAGCTCACCCGGTGGGGGCGCCGAAAACATTCAGTACTTC. As protein: CASSPGGGAENIQYF. Drawing the rest from reference TRBV18 and TRBJ2-4, the complete variable domain is NAGVMQNPRHLVRRRGQEARLRCSPMKGHSHVYWYRQLPEEGLKFMVYLQKENIIDESGMPKERFSAEFPKEGPSILRIQQVVRGDSAAYFCASSPGGGAENIQYFGAGTRLSVL.

This clonotype was seen repeatedly, ten times or more. The chain uses TRBV7-2 and TRBJ2-3, with D perhaps matching TRBD2 (6 bases). The V gene lost 5 bases and the J gene lost 9 bases, with 21 bases spanning the gap. The CDR3 runs 15 residues. The germline gives CDR1 SGHTA, CDR2 FQGNSA. The CDR3 here is CASSTTRDSLGTQYF. The DNA of the CDR3 is TGTGCCAGCAGCACCACACGGGACTCCCTCGGAACGCAGTATTTT.

This clonotype was picked up a small number of times. V is TRBV6-1 and J is TRBJ1-2; D is undetermined. V lost 4 bases, J lost 7 bases, and 7 bases lay in between. The CDR3 covers 11 residues. CDR1 and CDR2 from the germline V gene are MNHNS and SASEGT. In DNA form, the CDR3 reads TGTGCCAGCAGTGTGATGGCTGGCTACACCTTC. Amino acids: CASSVMAGYTF.

This clonotype was observed a handful of times. The genes are TRBV10-3 and TRBJ1-1; D may be TRBD1 (5 bases). In germline, CDR1 is ENHRY, CDR2 SYGVKD. V lost 11 bases, J lost 2 bases, and 15 bases lay in between. CDR3 length equals 13 residues. CDR3 amino acids: CAGRDRLNTEAFF. CDR3 nucleotides: TGTGCCGGCCGGGACCGACTAAACACTGAAGCTTTCTTT.

This clonotype has just a few counts. The V gene is TRBV11-3, the J gene TRBJ2-2; 8 bases are a match to TRBD2. The V gene's germline CDR1 is SGHNT and CDR2 YENEEA. After removal of 6 bases from V and 6 bases from J, the junction contained 3 bases not matched to a gene. CDR3 length: 13 residues. This CDR3 is CASSIGGAGELFF. CDR3 nucleotide sequence: TGTGCCAGCAGTATCGGGGGGGCCGGGGAGCTGTTTTTT.

This clonotype showed up just a few times. The genes are TRBV6-5 and TRBJ2-7, with 10 positions matching TRBD1. CDR1 MNHEY and CDR2 SVGAGI come from the germline V gene. This CDR3 contains 14 residues. V shed 4 bases and J 5 bases; nucleotides not matched to a gene: 5. The DNA of the CDR3 is TGTGCCAGCAGTTGGGACAGGGGCGGAAACGAGCAGTACTTC. Residues: CASSWDRGGNEQYF.

This clonotype came up a few times. The chain is built from TRBV6-6 and TRBJ2-3; possibly TRBD2 for D (5 bases). The ends were cut back, 6 bases at V and 4 bases at J, with 20 bases in the middle. The CDR3 loop spans 16 amino acids. Germline V lookup: CDR1 MNHNY, CDR2 SVGAGI (reference sequence). For the CDR3, the DNA is TGTGCCAGCAGCTCTTCAATAGCGCCCAGTCCAGATACGCAGTATTTT. Its translation is CASSSSIAPSPDTQYF.

The genes are TRBV2 and TRBJ2-1; 8 bases agree with TRBD1. Per germline, CDR1 SNHLY and CDR2 FYNNEI. The CDR3 is made up of 13 amino acids. The junction had 12 bases not matched to a gene; V was cut back by 7 bases and J by 13 bases. The CDR3 DNA follows: TGTGCCAGCAATGCCCTGGCAGGGGGCTTCCAGTTCTTC. Translated: CASNALAGGFQFF.

In this sample, this clonotype turned up a few times. The rearrangement links TRBV6-6 to TRBJ2-3; D not certain. The length of the CDR3 is 14 residues. The germline V gene encodes CDR1 MNHNY and CDR2 SVGAGI (reference sequence). Trimming took 7 bases from V and 2 from J, leaving 13 bases between them. CDR3 sequence: CASKVGGHTDTQYF. The CDR3 DNA reads as TGTGCCAGCAAGGTGGGCGGCCACACAGATACGCAGTATTTT.

This clonotype was picked up a small number of times. The chain's CDR3 is CAIGQGGSYNEQFF. Here the CDR3 DNA reads TGTGCCATCGGACAGGGGGGATCCTACAATGAGCAGTTCTTC. The rearrangement uses TRBV10-3 and TRBJ2-1; 10 nucleotides line up with TRBD1. CDR3 length: 14 amino acids. V lost 8 bases and J lost 1; bases outside the gene matches: 2. Germline V gives CDR1 ENHRY, CDR2 SYGVKD.

This clonotype has ten or more counts. The V and J genes are TRBV7-2 and TRBJ2-7; 7 nucleotides match TRBD2. V dropped 2 bases and J dropped 5; count of bases not matched to a gene: 12. CDR1 and CDR2 from the germline V gene are SGHTA and FQGNSA. The CDR3 has 16 residues. CDR3 nucleotide sequence: TGTGCCAGCAGCTTAACCCTCGGGCGGGGGTTGAACGAGCAGTACTTC. It encodes CASSLTLGRGLNEQYF.

This chain connects TRBV6-5 to TRBJ1-5; D not resolved. Germline V gene data show CDR1 as MNHEY and CDR2 as SVGAGI. The CDR3 sequence is 14 residues long. Trimming removed 6 bases at V and 7 bases at J, with 16 bases between. CDR3 loop: CASSRAKAGQPQHF. The CDR3 DNA is TGTGCCAGCAGCCGGGCTAAGGCGGGGCAGCCCCAGCATTTT.

This clonotype was counted once. The CDR3 carries no conserved terminal phenylalanine or tryptophan, so it likely arises from a read error. V is TRBV4-1 and J is TRBJ2-7; 7 nucleotides line up with TRBD2. This CDR3 comprises 17 residues. The germline CDR1 and CDR2 sequences are MGHRA and YSYEKL. V gave up 1 base and J gave up 1 base; unmatched junction bases: 10. The chain's CDR3 is CASSQGIPLAPSYEQYC. In DNA, the CDR3 is TGCGCCAGCAGCCAAGGCATCCCACTAGCGCCATCCTACGAGCAGTACTGC.

The V and J genes are TRBV12-3 or TRBV12-4 and TRBJ2-7; the D gene is possibly TRBD2 (5 bases). The CDR3 is made up of 13 amino acids. V was clipped by 2 bases and J by 6 bases, with 11 bases between them. This CDR3 reads CASSLKFSGEQYF. The DNA for the CDR3 is TGTGCCAGCAGTTTAAAATTCAGCGGCGAGCAGTACTTC.

This clonotype occurred once. The rearrangement uses TRBV25-1 and TRBJ2-5; D tentatively reads TRBD1 or TRBD2 (5 bases each). In germline, CDR1 is MGHDK, CDR2 SYGVNS. The CDR3 covers 13 residues. Between the trimmed V and J ends, which lost 2 bases and 7 bases, there was a span of 11 bases. The DNA for the CDR3 is TGTGCCAGCAGTGAACAGGGCCGGGGGACCCAGTACTTC. Translating it yields CASSEQGRGTQYF. Filled out from reference TRBV25-1 and TRBJ2-5, the complete variable domain reads EADIYQTPRYLVIGTGKKITLECSQTMGHDKMYWYQQDPGMELHLIHYSYGVNSTEKGDLSSESTVSRIRTEHFPLTLESARPSHTSQYLCASSEQGRGTQYFGPGTRLLVL.

In its sample, this clonotype was seen a few times. The chain carries TRBV7-2 and TRBJ2-3; D not resolved. Trimming pared 4 bases from V and 2 bases from J, leaving 16 bases between. The CDR3 totals 16 residues. Germline lookup yields CDR1 SGHTA and CDR2 FQGNSA. The CDR3 spells CASSSVPPPHTDTQYF. CDR3 DNA: TGTGCCAGCAGCTCCGTACCCCCCCCTCACACAGATACGCAGTATTTT.

In this sample, this clonotype turned up a few times. V and J are TRBV4-2 and TRBJ1-4; D gene ambiguous. CDR3 size: 14 residues. Per the germline V gene, CDR1 is LGHNA and CDR2 is YNFKEQ. V shed 5 bases and J shed 12 bases, with 19 bases lying between them. The CDR3 sequence is CASSAQPEAAELFF. The DNA of the CDR3 is TGTGCCAGCAGCGCTCAACCGGAGGCCGCGGAACTGTTTTTT.

This clonotype was detected ten times or more. The rearrangement uses TRBV7-2 and TRBJ1-1, with D unclear. Germline V gene lookup returns CDR1 SGHTA and CDR2 FQGNSA. Trimming took off 2 bases at V and 6 bases at J, with 10 bases between the two ends. The CDR3 loop spans 13 amino acids. For the CDR3, the DNA is TGTGCCAGCAGCTTACCCCCCTTGGCTGAAGCTTTCTTT. This sequence encodes CASSLPPLAEAFF.

The chain joins TRBV2 to TRBJ2-6; 7 nucleotides align to TRBD1. In germline, CDR1 is SNHLY, CDR2 FYNNEI. V lost 6 bases to trimming and J lost 0 bases; unmatched junction nucleotides: 5. CDR3 length: 16 residues. The CDR3 coding sequence is TGTGCCAGCAGGGACAGGTCAAGCTCTGGGGCCAACGTCCTGACTTTC. This codes for CASRDRSSSGANVLTF.

This clonotype was detected many times. The rearrangement uses TRBV7-2 and TRBJ1-2; tentatively, D is TRBD1 (6 bases). V was trimmed by 5 bases and J by 4 bases, leaving 11 bases between them. Germline CDR1 reads SGHTA; CDR2 reads FQGNSA. The CDR3 runs 13 residues. The CDR3 sequence is CASSAGQSYGYTF. CDR3 coding DNA: TGTGCCAGCAGCGCAGGACAGAGCTATGGCTACACCTTC.